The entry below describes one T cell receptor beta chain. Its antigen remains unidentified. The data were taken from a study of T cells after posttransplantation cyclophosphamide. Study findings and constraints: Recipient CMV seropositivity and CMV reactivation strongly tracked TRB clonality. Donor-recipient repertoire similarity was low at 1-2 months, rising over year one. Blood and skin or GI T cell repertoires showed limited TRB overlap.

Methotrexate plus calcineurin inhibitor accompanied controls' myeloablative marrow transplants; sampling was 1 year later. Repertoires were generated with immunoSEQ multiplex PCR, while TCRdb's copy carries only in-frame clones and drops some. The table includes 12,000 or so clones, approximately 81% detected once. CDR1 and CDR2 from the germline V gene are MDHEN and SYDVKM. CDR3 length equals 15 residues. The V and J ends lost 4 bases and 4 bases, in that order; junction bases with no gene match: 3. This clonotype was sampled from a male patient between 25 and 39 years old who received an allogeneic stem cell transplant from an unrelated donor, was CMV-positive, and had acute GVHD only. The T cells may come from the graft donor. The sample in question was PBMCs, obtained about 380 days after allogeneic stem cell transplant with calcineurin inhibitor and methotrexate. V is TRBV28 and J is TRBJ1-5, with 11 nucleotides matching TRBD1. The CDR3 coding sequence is TGTGCCAGCAGTTCCCGGGACAGGGGGAATCAGCCCCAGCATTTT. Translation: CASSSRDRGNQPQHF.